This passage covers 14 T cell receptor beta chains from one sample sequenced in a study of shared clonotypes between healthy human individuals. TCRdb's table, derived via immunoSEQ multiplex PCR, lists solely in-frame clones and lacks some. The sample holds about 300,000 clones; around 67% are singletons and the top ten take about 9.3%. Sequencing input: memory CD4+ T cells sorted from blood. The sample's subset: CD45RA-negative fraction. The receptors were gathered from a man aged 25-45 years in good health.

The rearrangement joins TRBV9 to TRBJ2-5; TRBD1 or TRBD2 may be the D gene (5 bases each). Germline loops: CDR1 SGDLS, CDR2 YYNGEE. The V end was cut by 0 bases, the J end by 0 bases, with 15 bases between. This CDR3 region has 17 residues. The CDR3 here is CASSVDVGGGYQETQYF. As DNA, the CDR3 is TGTGCCAGCAGCGTAGATGTTGGGGGTGGTTACCAAGAGACCCAGTACTTC.

This clone showed up just a few times. The V gene is TRBV18, the J gene TRBJ1-5; 10 nucleotides align to TRBD1. The CDR3 runs to 18 residues. Germline values: CDR1 KGHSH, CDR2 LQKENI. V lost 3 bases, J lost 2 bases, and 10 bases stayed unmatched. The CDR3 here is CASSPGGTGAGGNQPQHF. CDR3 DNA sequence: TGTGCCAGCTCACCCGGAGGGACAGGGGCTGGTGGCAATCAGCCCCAGCATTTT. Based on the CDR3 plus reference TRBV18 and TRBJ1-5, the full variable domain is NAGVMQNPRHLVRRRGQEARLRCSPMKGHSHVYWYRQLPEEGLKFMVYLQKENIIDESGMPKERFSAEFPKEGPSILRIQQVVRGDSAAYFCASSPGGTGAGGNQPQHFGDGTRLSIL.

This chain connects TRBV5-5 to TRBJ1-4, with D maybe TRBD1 (5 bases). This CDR3 has 15 residues. Trimming cost V 3 bases and J 5 bases, with 14 bases left between them. Germline V gene data show CDR1 as SGHKS and CDR2 as YYEKEE (reference sequence). In DNA form, the CDR3 reads TGTGCCAGCAGCTCCATGACAGAGGGAAATGAAAAACTGTTTTTT. It translates to CASSSMTEGNEKLFF. Based on the CDR3 plus reference TRBV5-5 and TRBJ1-4, the full variable domain is DAGVTQSPTHLIKTRGQQVTLRCSPISGHKSVSWYQQVLGQGPQFIFQYYEKEERGRGNFPDRFSARQFPNYSSELNVNALLLGDSALYLCASSSMTEGNEKLFFGSGTQLSVL.

This chain links TRBV19 with TRBJ2-1; D gene uncertain. The CDR3 covers 12 residues. Trimming took off 6 bases at V and 2 bases at J, with 5 bases between the two ends. The germline gives CDR1 LNHDA, CDR2 SQIVND (reference sequence). The CDR3 loop is CASRGTYNEQFF. The CDR3 DNA is TGTGCCAGTAGGGGGACCTACAATGAGCAGTTCTTC.

This clone was seen ten or more times. This chain joins TRBV23-1 and TRBJ2-1, with D possibly matching TRBD2 (5 bases). TRBV23-1 is known as an ORF, though its function is uncertain. Trimming stripped 0 bases from V and 7 bases from J, with 13 bases between. The CDR3 length is 15 residues. Written as DNA, the CDR3 is TGCGCCAGCAGTCAATCGGACGGGATAAAGAATGAGCAGTTCTTC. Amino acid sequence: CASSQSDGIKNEQFF.

The J gene is TRBJ2-5, the V gene TRBV2, with 7 bases fitting TRBD2. The CDR3 length is 13 residues. J lost 2 bases, V lost 6 bases, and 3 bases had no gene match. From germline, CDR1 is SNHLY and CDR2 FYNNEI. The DNA of the CDR3 is TGTGCCAGCAGGGACGGGGGGCAAGAGACCCAGTACTTC. It specifies CASRDGGQETQYF.

The rearrangement joins TRBV18 to TRBJ2-1; D assignment may be TRBD1 or TRBD2 (6 bases each). The ends were cut back, 8 bases at V and 5 bases at J, with 16 bases in the middle. Germline CDR1 and CDR2: KGHSH and LQKENI. The CDR3 runs 14 residues. CDR3 region: CASAVLGGNNEQFF. The CDR3 DNA reads TGTGCCAGCGCAGTTTTAGGGGGGAACAATGAGCAGTTCTTC.

The rearrangement joins TRBV19 to TRBJ2-1; tentative D call: TRBD1 (7 bases). The V gene's germline CDR1 is LNHDA and CDR2 SQIVND (reference sequence). V was shortened by 5 bases and J by 2 bases, with 13 bases between the two germline ends. CDR3 size: 15 residues. CDR3: CASSSQGRTYNEQFF. The CDR3 DNA is TGTGCCAGTAGTTCACAGGGGAGGACCTACAATGAGCAGTTCTTC.

This clone came up once. This chain uses TRBV28 with TRBJ2-7; 9 positions agree with TRBD1. V lost 7 bases to trimming and J lost 5 bases; unmatched junction nucleotides: 9. Germline-derived CDR1 and CDR2 are MDHEN and SYDVKM. The CDR3 sequence is 14 residues long. CDR3 sequence reads: CASITGQGTHEQYF. DNA of the CDR3: TGTGCCAGCATAACGGGACAGGGTACCCACGAGCAGTACTTC.

The chain links TRBV19 to TRBJ1-5, with 12 nucleotides matching TRBD1. CDR1 LNHDA and CDR2 SQIVND come from the germline V gene (reference sequence). The junction had 7 bases not matched to a gene; V was cut back by 5 bases and J by 5 bases. This CDR3 region has 16 residues. CDR3 DNA sequence: TGTGCCAGTAGTGGCCGGGACAGGGGGCAGTATCAGCCCCAGCATTTT. This gives the protein CASSGRDRGQYQPQHF.

This chain links TRBV7-3 with TRBJ2-1, with 9 bases identical to TRBD2. The CDR3 has 15 residues. After removal of 2 bases from V and 5 bases from J, the junction contained 4 bases not matched to a gene. The germline V gene encodes CDR1 SGHTA and CDR2 FQGTGA. The CDR3 is CASSLRGTSNNEQFF. In DNA form, the CDR3 reads TGTGCCAGCAGCTTACGTGGGACTAGCAACAATGAGCAGTTCTTC.

This chain links TRBV28 with TRBJ1-1, with D perhaps TRBD1 (6 bases). V was shortened by 10 bases and J by 1 base, with 19 bases between the two germline ends. The CDR3 contains 15 residues. Germline lookup yields CDR1 MDHEN and CDR2 SYDVKM. The CDR3 region has the DNA TGTGCCATAGGCGAACCGGGACAAGGGAACACTGAAGCTTTCTTT. It yields the protein CAIGEPGQGNTEAFF.

The chain combines TRBV5-1 with TRBJ1-1; 7 nucleotides agree with TRBD1. This CDR3 comprises 12 residues. CDR1 SGHRS and CDR2 YFSETQ come from the germline V gene. V lost 1 base to trimming and J lost 6 bases; unmatched junction nucleotides: 0. CDR3 amino acids: CASSLQGAEAFF. The CDR3, as DNA: TGCGCCAGCAGCTTGCAGGGGGCTGAAGCTTTCTTT.

This chain connects TRBV2 to TRBJ1-1; perhaps TRBD1 as D (5 bases). The CDR3 has 13 residues. The V gene lost 7 bases and the J gene lost 11 bases, with 20 bases spanning the gap. In germline, CDR1 is SNHLY, CDR2 FYNNEI. The CDR3 loop is CASTPLGVEGAFF. The CDR3 nucleotides are TGTGCCAGCACTCCGCTTGGGGTTGAGGGGGCTTTCTTT.